The 26 T cell receptor beta chains presented below share a single source sample, sequenced in a study of neurological immune-mediated disorders. Described time point: longitudinal time-point 3. TCRdb re-analysed the 5' RACE reads in MiXCR, keeping a single row per CDR3 protein. The sample consists of about 80,000 distinct CDR3 sequences, under 4.5% of them appearing once. Sequencing was carried out using PBMCs. The receptors here all came from a woman between 55 and 75 years old with multiple sclerosis.

This clonotype was seen ten or more times. This chain uses TRBV27 with TRBJ2-3; 11 bases agree with TRBD2. V was pared by 5 bases and J by 2 bases, with 9 bases of the junction left unmatched. Per the germline V gene, CDR1 is MNHEY and CDR2 is SMNVEV (reference sequence). The CDR3 consists of 17 residues. CDR3 region: CASSTLLAGAFTDTQYF. CDR3 nucleotide sequence: TGTGCCAGCAGTACTTTACTAGCGGGGGCGTTCACAGATACGCAGTATTTT.

This clonotype was recorded many times. The chain links TRBV15 to TRBJ1-5; D perhaps matches TRBD1 (5 bases). This CDR3 comprises 14 residues. Germline V gene lookup returns CDR1 LNHNV and CDR2 YYDKDF (reference sequence). Trimming removed 5 bases at V and 1 base at J, with 9 bases between. The CDR3 DNA reads TGTGCCACCAGCCCGGGGGGGAGCAATCAGCCCCAGCATTTT. Amino acids: CATSPGGSNQPQHF.

This clonotype has at least ten counts. The CDR3 DNA reads TGCAGTGCTAGAGATGGGGGCGAAAATGAGCAGTTCTTC. Translation: CSARDGGENEQFF. The rearrangement uses TRBV20-1 and TRBJ2-1; tentative D call: TRBD1 (6 bases). The CDR3 has 13 amino acids. Trimming took 0 bases from V and 7 from J, leaving 10 bases between them. The germline CDR1 and CDR2 sequences are DFQATT and SNEGSKA (reference sequence).

Many counts were recorded for this clonotype. The chain links TRBV7-2 to TRBJ2-3; D gene ambiguous. V dropped 5 bases and J dropped 2 bases, with 8 bases sitting between them. The CDR3 runs 13 residues. Germline lookup yields CDR1 SGHTA and CDR2 FQGNSA. For the CDR3, the DNA is TGTGCCAGCAGCCTACCCTCCACAGATACGCAGTATTTT. Translating gives CASSLPSTDTQYF.

This clonotype was seen ten or more times. The V gene is TRBV11-2, the J gene TRBJ2-1; no clear D gene. The CDR3 length is 15 residues. Trimming took 5 bases from V and 6 from J, leaving 17 bases between them. From germline, CDR1 is SGHAT and CDR2 FQNNGV. CDR3 protein: CASSAQGLSGNEQFF. For the CDR3, the DNA is TGTGCCAGCAGCGCCCAAGGCCTCAGTGGCAATGAGCAGTTCTTC.

This clonotype appeared a few times. The chain uses TRBV7-6 and TRBJ2-7; TRBD1 aligns across 8 bases. The germline CDR1 and CDR2 sequences are SGHVS and FNYEAQ. The CDR3 totals 17 residues. The ends lost 2 bases at V and 2 bases at J; junction bases unmatched: 11. The CDR3 protein is CASSLRADRGIPYEQYF. CDR3 nucleotides: TGTGCCAGCAGCTTAAGGGCCGACAGGGGAATCCCCTACGAGCAGTACTTC.

This clonotype was recorded at least ten times. The chain links TRBV24-1 to TRBJ2-1; D possibly corresponds to TRBD1 (5 bases). Per germline, CDR1 KGHDR and CDR2 SFDVKD. This CDR3 spans 13 amino acids. Trimming shortened V by 9 bases and J by 7 bases, and 15 bases separated the two germline ends. For the CDR3, the DNA is TGTGCCACCCAGGGTGTAAATAGGAATGAGCAGTTCTTC. It is translated as CATQGVNRNEQFF.

This clonotype was counted many times. This chain joins TRBV28 and TRBJ2-1; TRBD2 matches at 11 bases. CDR1 is MDHEN, CDR2 SYDVKM, per germline. The CDR3 runs 14 residues. V gave up 11 bases and J gave up 10 bases; unmatched junction bases: 13. CDR3 bases: TGTGCCGCCACGGTAGCGGGGGGGCTTCGGGAGCAGTTCTTC. Translation: CAATVAGGLREQFF.

This clonotype came up many times. The genes are TRBV5-5 and TRBJ1-4; 9 bases fit TRBD1. The CDR3 is 15 residues long. The trim removed 1 base at V and 8 bases at J, leaving 6 bases unmatched. Germline V CDR1 and CDR2: SGHKS, YYEKEE (reference sequence). CDR3 protein: CASSLTGTGSEKLFF. The CDR3 nucleotides read TGTGCCAGCAGCTTGACCGGGACAGGGTCAGAAAAACTGTTTTTT.

This clonotype was counted many times. This chain joins TRBV12-3 or TRBV12-4 and TRBJ1-2, with unresolved D. V was trimmed by 2 bases and J by 7 bases, leaving 11 bases between them. This CDR3 has 13 residues. Here the CDR3 reads CASSLFLDGGYTF. In DNA form, the CDR3 reads TGTGCCAGCAGTTTATTTCTCGACGGTGGCTACACCTTC.

The table lists this clonotype with many counts. The chain combines TRBV12-3 or TRBV12-4 with TRBJ2-1; TRBD1 agrees at 7 bases. With V trimmed by 2 bases and J by 0 bases, 1 base remained unmatched. The CDR3 is 15 amino acids. This chain's CDR3 is CASSLSGGSYNEQFF. DNA for the CDR3: TGTGCCAGCAGTTTATCAGGGGGCTCCTACAATGAGCAGTTCTTC.

This clonotype was seen ten or more times. The chain has TRBV5-1 and TRBJ1-5, with D perhaps matching TRBD1 (5 bases). The CDR3 runs 16 residues. Trimming removed 1 base at V and 4 bases at J, with 15 bases between. Germline CDR1 is SGHRS and CDR2 is YFSETQ. The CDR3 nucleotides read TGCGCCAGCAGCTTGAGCCCTACCGGGGGTAATCAGCCCCAGCATTTT. Translated: CASSLSPTGGNQPQHF. Together with reference TRBV5-1 and TRBJ1-5, the CDR3 gives the full variable domain: KAGVTQTPRYLIKTRGQQVTLSCSPISGHRSVSWYQQTPGQGLQFLFEYFSETQRNKGNFPGRFSGRQFSNSRSEMNVSTLELGDSALYLCASSLSPTGGNQPQHFGDGTRLSIL.

This clonotype occurred many times. The J gene is TRBJ1-2, the V gene TRBV7-2; 8 positions match TRBD1. The junction had 12 bases not matched to a gene; V was cut back by 5 bases and J by 4 bases. Germline V gives CDR1 SGHTA, CDR2 FQGNSA. CDR3 length equals 16 residues. CDR3 in DNA: TGTGCCAGCAGCCCGCGGACAGGGCGCAGTGTCTATGGCTACACCTTC. This gives the protein CASSPRTGRSVYGYTF. The full variable domain, its missing parts supplied by reference TRBV7-2 and TRBJ1-2, is GAGVSQSPSNKVTEKGKDVELRCDPISGHTALYWYRQSLGQGLEFLIYFQGNSAPDKSGLPSDRFSAERTGGSVSTLTIQRTQQEDSAVYLCASSPRTGRSVYGYTFGSGTRLTVV.

This clonotype was seen at least ten times. The genes are TRBV20-1 and TRBJ2-7; TRBD2 might be the D (6 bases). V dropped 6 bases and J dropped 6 bases, with 12 bases sitting between them. Germline-derived CDR1 and CDR2 are DFQATT and SNEGSKA (reference sequence). CDR3 length: 11 amino acids. Written as DNA, the CDR3 is TGCAGTGCGGACCGGGGGAGCGAGCAGTACTTC. It is translated as CSADRGSEQYF.

This clonotype occurred many times. The J gene is TRBJ2-1, the V gene TRBV5-1; a possible D gene is TRBD2 (5 bases). The CDR3 is made up of 12 amino acids. V lost 4 bases and J lost 10, with 12 bases in between. Germline CDR1 and CDR2: SGHRS and YFSETQ. The CDR3 loop reads CASSQAAREQFF. The CDR3 DNA sequence: TGCGCCAGCAGCCAAGCGGCTAGGGAGCAGTTCTTC.

To note about this clonotype: A much larger clonotype is one base distant, so this may be a read error. V and J are TRBV2 and TRBJ2-2, with no clear D. This CDR3 has 14 residues. Looked up from germline, CDR1 is SNHLY and CDR2 is FYNNEI. The CDR3 spells CTSSWALNTGELFF. The CDR3 DNA sequence: TGTACCAGCAGTTGGGCATTGAACACCGGGGAGCTGTTTTTT. The whole variable domain, filled in from reference TRBV2 and TRBJ2-2, reads EPEVTQTPSHQVTQMGQEVILRCVPISNHLYFYWYRQILGQKVEFLVSFYNNEISEKSEIFDDQFSVERPDGSNFTLKIRSTKLEDSAMYFCTSSWALNTGELFFGEGSRLTVL.

This clonotype has ten or more counts. The chain combines TRBV5-1 with TRBJ2-2; no definite D call. This CDR3 has 16 amino acids. Per germline, CDR1 SGHRS and CDR2 YFSETQ. V was pared by 4 bases and J by 1 base, with 14 bases between. CDR3 region: CASSHRTSGNTGELFF. DNA of the CDR3: TGCGCCAGCAGCCATAGGACCTCGGGGAACACCGGGGAGCTGTTTTTT.

V gene TRBV12-3 or TRBV12-4 combines with J gene TRBJ1-1; 8 nucleotides align to TRBD1. The CDR3 has 14 residues. V lost 5 bases to trimming and J lost 5 bases; unmatched junction nucleotides: 7. The CDR3 region is CASSPTGVGTEAFF. In nucleotides, the CDR3 is TGTGCCAGCAGTCCGACAGGGGTGGGGACTGAAGCTTTCTTT.

This clonotype was seen many times. The chain links TRBV3-1 to TRBJ2-2; D call uncertain. There are 13 residues in the CDR3. Trimming pared 4 bases from V and 5 bases from J, leaving 8 bases between. CDR1 is LGHDT and CDR2 is YNNKEL in the germline V gene (reference sequence). The CDR3 region has the DNA TGTGCCAGCAGCCTATTGCGGACCGGGGAGCTGTTTTTT. Its translation: CASSLLRTGELFF.

This clonotype was counted ten times or more. The gene calls are TRBV12-3 or TRBV12-4 and TRBJ1-2; TRBD1 might be the D (5 bases). The CDR3 loop spans 14 amino acids. V lost 2 bases to trimming and J lost 2 bases, with 9 bases between them. CDR3 DNA: TGTGCCAGCAGTTTACACGGGGGGAACTATGGCTACACCTTC. Its translation: CASSLHGGNYGYTF.

In regard to this clonotype: One junction end does not reproduce the germline sequence, and a read error may be involved. The rearrangement joins TRBV7-7 to TRBJ2-5; 9 bases match TRBD1. CDR3 length equals 15 residues. Germline V gives CDR1 SSHAT, CDR2 FNYEAQ (reference sequence). CDR3 in DNA: TGTGCTAGCAGCTTAACACAGGGGGCGGGAAAGACCCAGTACTTC. This translates into CASSLTQGAGKTQYF.

This clonotype has ten or more counts. In DNA, the CDR3 is TGTGCCAGCAGCCAAGTGCCCGGGGGTCGTTCACCCCTCCACTTT. The encoded protein is CASSQVPGGRSPLHF. The chain employs TRBV3-1 and TRBJ1-6; D may be TRBD1 (5 bases). Trimming shortened V by 1 base and J by 9 bases, and 13 bases separated the two germline ends. Germline CDR1 LGHDT, CDR2 YNNKEL (reference sequence). The CDR3 covers 15 residues.

This clonotype has ten or more counts. V and J are TRBV10-3 and TRBJ2-1; D unclear. The CDR3 runs to 13 residues. Germline V gene lookup returns CDR1 ENHRY and CDR2 SYGVKD. V was clipped by 4 bases and J by 4 bases, with 8 bases between them. The CDR3 DNA reads TGTGCCATCAGTGCCTTAGAGTACAATGAGCAGTTCTTC. Amino acid sequence: CAISALEYNEQFF.

This clonotype has a count of ten or more. J is TRBJ2-6 and V is TRBV5-1; maybe TRBD1 (6 bases). The germline CDR1 and CDR2 sequences are SGHRS and YFSETQ. V shed 6 bases and J shed 4 bases, with 11 bases lying between them. The length of the CDR3 is 14 residues. As DNA, the CDR3 is TGCGCCAGCAACGCAGGGGACGGGGCCAACGTCCTGACTTTC. Translated, it gives CASNAGDGANVLTF.

This clonotype has ten or more counts. The chain carries TRBV11-2 and TRBJ1-1, with 8 nucleotides matching TRBD1. Germline V gene lookup returns CDR1 SGHAT and CDR2 FQNNGV. There are 14 residues in the CDR3. The ends lost 4 bases at V and 4 bases at J; junction bases unmatched: 5. CDR3 sequence: CASSSRQGLTEAFF. DNA of the CDR3: TGTGCCAGCAGCTCCCGACAGGGGCTCACTGAAGCTTTCTTT.

This clonotype came up many times. This chain joins TRBV5-1 and TRBJ2-1; perhaps TRBD2 as D (5 bases). Germline-derived CDR1 and CDR2 are SGHRS and YFSETQ. The CDR3 is made up of 13 amino acids. Trimming removed 6 bases at V and 8 bases at J, with 15 bases between. CDR3 region: CASTGGEHDEQFF. CDR3 nucleotide sequence: TGCGCCAGCACGGGTGGGGAGCACGATGAGCAGTTCTTC.